These T cell receptor beta chains were read from a single sample in a study of identical twins. TCRdb ran MiXCR on the 5' RACE reads and lists one entry per CDR3 protein. The repertoire includes 450,000 to 500,000 distinct CDR3 sequences, approximately 15% of them detected once, and about 1% sits in the top ten. These data also formed part of another study, on yellow fever vaccine responses in identical twins.

The sequencing input was CD4+ T cells sorted from blood. The receptors were gathered from a woman between 18 and 29 years old in good health. Each CDR3 is given with its conserved first and last residue. D genes are given only for firm matches. Clone size is given for some rows only: seen once, a few or many times, or a class if the clone is expanded.

TRBV29-1	TRBD2	TRBJ2-1	few	CSVDPYSGGGYNEQFF	TGCAGCGTTGATCCCTACAGCGGGGGAGGTTACAATGAGCAGTTCTTC
TRBV20-1	NA	TRBJ1-5	few	CSAPPDSNQPQHF	TGCAGTGCTCCACCAGATAGCAATCAGCCCCAGCATTTT
TRBV7-3	NA	TRBJ2-2	NA	CASSQSRTGELFF	TGTGCCAGCAGTCAGAGTCGCACCGGGGAGCTGTTTTTT
TRBV19	NA	TRBJ2-7	NA	CASKAGTHEQYF	TGTGCCAGTAAGGCGGGCACCCACGAGCAGTACTTC
TRBV11-1	NA	TRBJ2-3	NA	CASGANGQGPDTQYF	TGTGCCAGCGGAGCAAATGGGCAGGGACCAGATACGCAGTATTTT
TRBV10-3	TRBD2	TRBJ2-5	NA	CAISGFSGRETQYF	TGTGCCATCAGTGGATTTAGCGGGAGAGAGACCCAGTACTTC
TRBV4-2	NA	TRBJ2-1	many	CASSLKRSYNEQFF	TGTGCCAGCAGCCTGAAAAGGAGTTACAATGAGCAGTTCTTC
TRBV24-1	NA	TRBJ2-4	many	CATETGRDIQYF	TGTGCCACGGAGACAGGGAGGGACATTCAGTACTTC
TRBV7-2	NA	TRBJ2-7	few	CASSLAGTDSYEQYF	TGTGCCAGCAGCTTAGCCGGGACGGACTCCTACGAGCAGTACTTC
TRBV14	NA	TRBJ2-5	few	CASSQGLRGRQETQYF	TGTGCCAGCAGCCAAGGCCTCAGGGGGAGGCAAGAGACCCAGTACTTC
TRBV7-2	TRBD2	TRBJ2-1	many	CASSPRTSGNNEQFF	TGTGCCAGCAGCCCCCGCACTAGCGGTAACAATGAGCAGTTCTTC
TRBV20-1	NA	TRBJ2-7	few	CSARGTAGSSYEQYF	TGCAGTGCTAGGGGGACGGCAGGCAGCTCCTACGAGCAGTACTTC
TRBV6-4	NA	TRBJ2-3	NA	CASSTSFKGADTQYF	TGTGCCAGCAGCACAAGTTTTAAGGGAGCAGATACGCAGTATTTT
TRBV7-2	NA	TRBJ2-3	NA	CASSSREPTDTQYF	TGTGCCAGCAGCAGCAGGGAACCCACAGATACGCAGTATTTT
TRBV7-3	TRBD1	TRBJ2-3	NA	CASRDRGRRTDTQYF	TGTGCCAGCCGGGACAGGGGGCGCAGAACAGATACGCAGTATTTT
TRBV12-5	NA	TRBJ1-1	few	CASGLNAVPTEAFF	TGTGCTAGTGGTTTGAACGCAGTCCCCACTGAAGCTTTCTTT
TRBV6-5	NA	TRBJ2-3	NA	CATRGRHTQYF	TGTGCCACCCGGGGCCGGCATACGCAGTATTTT
TRBV5-4	TRBD2	TRBJ2-1	few	CASSLDRGGSYNEQFF	TGTGCCAGCAGCTTGGATCGGGGGGGTTCCTACAATGAGCAGTTCTTC
TRBV6-4	NA	TRBJ2-2	NA	CASSGAGLTGELFF	TGTGCCAGCAGTGGGGCGGGCCTCACCGGGGAGCTGTTTTTT
TRBV28	NA	TRBJ2-7	few	CASTLQEPYEQYF	TGTGCCAGCACCCTACAGGAGCCCTACGAGCAGTACTTC
TRBV30	NA	TRBJ2-7	few	CAWRSGSLYEQYF	TGTGCCTGGAGGAGCGGGTCCTTATACGAGCAGTACTTC
TRBV7-2	NA	TRBJ1-5	many	CASSLGGSGQPQHF	TGTGCCAGCAGCTTAGGAGGATCTGGTCAGCCCCAGCATTTT
TRBV23-1	TRBD2	TRBJ2-7	NA	CASSQSWTSGITVTEQYF	TGCGCCAGCAGTCAATCGTGGACTAGCGGGATTACGGTGACCGAGCAGTACTTC
TRBV5-1	TRBD2	TRBJ2-3	many	CASSFFREASTDTQYF	TGCGCCAGCAGCTTTTTTCGGGAGGCTAGCACAGATACGCAGTATTTT
TRBV11-2	TRBD2	TRBJ2-1	few	CASSQGTSGTLSSYNEQFF	TGTGCCAGCAGCCAAGGGACTAGCGGGACTTTGAGCTCCTACAATGAGCAGTTCTTC
TRBV11-2	NA	TRBJ1-1	NA	CASSWDGNTEAFF	TGTGCCAGCAGCTGGGACGGGAACACTGAAGCTTTCTTT
TRBV2	NA	TRBJ2-4	many	CASRVTQSINIQYF	TGTGCCAGCAGAGTGACACAAAGTATAAACATTCAGTACTTC
TRBV20-1	NA	TRBJ2-5	NA	CSALTVQETQYF	TGCAGTGCTCTGACAGTGCAAGAGACCCAGTACTTC
TRBV5-6	NA	TRBJ2-7	few	CASSFNGRRGVSYEQYF	TGTGCCAGCAGCTTTAATGGGAGGCGAGGCGTTAGCTACGAGCAGTACTTC
TRBV20-1	NA	TRBJ1-2	NA	CSARDYGGRDAANYGYTF	TGCAGTGCTAGAGATTATGGAGGCAGGGATGCTGCGAACTATGGCTACACCTTC
TRBV3-1	NA	TRBJ2-5	NA	CASSQDQKTQYF	TGTGCCAGCAGCCAAGATCAGAAGACCCAGTACTTC
TRBV5-1	NA	TRBJ1-2	NA	CASSFGQSYGYTF	TGCGCCAGCAGCTTCGGACAGAGCTATGGCTACACCTTC
TRBV24-1	NA	TRBJ2-7	NA	CATSLGGYVEQYF	TGTGCCACCAGCCTGGGAGGCTATGTGGAGCAGTACTTC
TRBV12-3/TRBV12-4	NA	TRBJ2-5	NA	CASTQSGQGIQETQYF	TGTGCCAGCACCCAGAGCGGGCAGGGGATCCAAGAGACCCAGTACTTC
TRBV10-1	TRBD2	TRBJ2-1	few	CASSASTAGTYNEQFF	TGCGCCAGCAGTGCCTCAACAGCGGGGACCTACAATGAGCAGTTCTTC
TRBV5-1	TRBD2	TRBJ2-1	NA	CASSSQRGGSYNEQFF	TGCGCCAGCAGCTCTCAGCGGGGGGGCTCCTACAATGAGCAGTTCTTC
TRBV5-6	NA	TRBJ2-2	NA	CASSLWSLTGELFF	TGTGCCAGCAGCTTGTGGTCCCTGACCGGGGAGCTGTTTTTT
TRBV20-1	TRBD2	TRBJ2-3	NA	CSARVAGGLAGTDTQYF	TGCAGTGCTAGAGTCGCCGGGGGACTAGCGGGGACAGATACGCAGTATTTT
TRBV6-1	TRBD1	TRBJ1-1	NA	CASSSGPGQGGAEAFF	TGTGCCAGCAGTAGCGGGCCCGGACAGGGAGGGGCTGAAGCTTTCTTT
TRBV5-1	TRBD2	TRBJ2-7	NA	CASSLSSVGLAGGIYEQYF	TGCGCCAGCAGCTTGTCTTCCGTTGGACTAGCGGGGGGGATCTACGAGCAGTACTTC
TRBV7-7	NA	TRBJ2-5	NA	CASSPGAGRQETQYF	TGTGCTAGCAGCCCGGGGGCGGGGAGACAAGAGACCCAGTACTTC
TRBV21-1	NA	TRBJ2-2	few	CASSKAQGSGELFF	TGTGCCAGCAGCAAGGCACAGGGTTCCGGGGAGCTGTTTTTT
TRBV19	TRBD1	TRBJ1-1	NA	CASKLDRGDSEAFF	TGTGCCAGCAAGCTAGACCGTGGGGACAGTGAAGCTTTCTTT